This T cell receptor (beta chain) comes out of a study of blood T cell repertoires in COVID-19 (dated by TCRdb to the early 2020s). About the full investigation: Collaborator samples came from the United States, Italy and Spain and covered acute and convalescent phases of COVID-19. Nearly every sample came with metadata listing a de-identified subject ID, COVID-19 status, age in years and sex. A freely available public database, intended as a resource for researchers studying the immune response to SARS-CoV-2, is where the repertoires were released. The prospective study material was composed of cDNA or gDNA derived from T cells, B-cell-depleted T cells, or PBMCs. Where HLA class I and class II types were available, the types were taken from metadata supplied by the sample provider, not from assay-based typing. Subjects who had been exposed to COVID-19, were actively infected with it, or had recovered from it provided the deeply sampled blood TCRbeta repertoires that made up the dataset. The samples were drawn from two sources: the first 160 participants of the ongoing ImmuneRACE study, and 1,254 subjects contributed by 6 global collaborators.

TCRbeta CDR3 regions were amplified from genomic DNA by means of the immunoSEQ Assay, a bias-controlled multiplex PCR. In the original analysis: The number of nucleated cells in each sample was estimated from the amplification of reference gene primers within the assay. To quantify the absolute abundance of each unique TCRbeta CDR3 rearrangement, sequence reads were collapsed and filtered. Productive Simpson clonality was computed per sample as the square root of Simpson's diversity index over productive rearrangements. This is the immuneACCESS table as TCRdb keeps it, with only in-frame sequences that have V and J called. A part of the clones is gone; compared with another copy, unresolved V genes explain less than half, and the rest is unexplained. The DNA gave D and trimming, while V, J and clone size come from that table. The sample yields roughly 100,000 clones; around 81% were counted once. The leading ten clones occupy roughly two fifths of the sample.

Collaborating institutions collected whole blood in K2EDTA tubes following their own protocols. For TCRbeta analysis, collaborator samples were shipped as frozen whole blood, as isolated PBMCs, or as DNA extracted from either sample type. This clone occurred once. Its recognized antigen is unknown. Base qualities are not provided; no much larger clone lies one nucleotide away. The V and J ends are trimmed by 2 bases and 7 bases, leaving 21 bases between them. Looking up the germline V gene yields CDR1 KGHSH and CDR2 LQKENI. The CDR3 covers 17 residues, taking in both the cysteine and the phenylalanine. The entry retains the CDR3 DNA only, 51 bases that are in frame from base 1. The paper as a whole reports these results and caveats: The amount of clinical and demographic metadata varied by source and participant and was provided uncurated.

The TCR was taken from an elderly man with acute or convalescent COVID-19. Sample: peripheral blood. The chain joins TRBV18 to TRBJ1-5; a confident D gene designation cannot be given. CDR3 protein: CASSPNSPHTGEQPQHF. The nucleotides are TGTGCCAGCTCACCAAACTCACCCCATACGGGAGAACAGCCCCAGCATTTT.